A selection of T cell receptor beta chains follows, all from one sample in a study of cytomegalovirus exposure and HLA in healthy donors. Here immunoSEQ multiplex PCR was the method, and the copy in TCRdb shows in-frame clones only, minus some. The top ten clones hold 6.5% of a sample with over 150,000 clones, about 81% of them seen once. The sample was PBMCs. The receptors derive from a woman between 45 and 60 years old in good health and CMV-seropositive. CDR3s leave out the opening cysteine and the closing phenylalanine or tryptophan.

CDR3: ASSVVGEDYNEQF; V: TRBV9; J: TRBJ2-1
CDR3: SVGLRGGTGELF; V: TRBV29-1; J: TRBJ2-2
CDR3: ATSRWSAQTDNEQF; V: TRBV15; J: TRBJ2-1
CDR3: ASSDLAGGTDTQY; V: TRBV19; J: TRBJ2-3
CDR3: ASSQGTVNTGELF; V: TRBV4-1; J: TRBJ2-2
CDR3: ASRATTSVYNEQF; V: TRBV6-1; J: TRBJ2-1
CDR3: ASGRGEKLF; V: TRBV6-5; J: TRBJ1-4
CDR3: ASSPGTGDLYGYT; V: TRBV18; J: TRBJ1-2
CDR3: ASSASGGRVGIGELF; V: TRBV11-2; J: TRBJ2-2
CDR3: ASSQPGSEETQY; V: TRBV4-1; J: TRBJ2-5
CDR3: ASSRNRADEKLF; V: TRBV18; J: TRBJ1-4
CDR3: ASSLFGVTYEQY; V: TRBV7-9; J: TRBJ2-7
CDR3: ATTPSYEQY; V: TRBV10-2; J: TRBJ2-7
CDR3: ASSQGLAEYNEQF; V: TRBV14; J: TRBJ2-1
CDR3: ASSSPGTDNQPQH; V: TRBV28; J: TRBJ1-5
CDR3: ASSAGTGGPYEQY; V: TRBV7-6; J: TRBJ2-7
CDR3: ASSVGLPEAF; V: TRBV6-6; J: TRBJ1-1
CDR3: ASFPTTAGRGEAF; V: TRBV28; J: TRBJ1-1
CDR3: ASSLAWGQLNTEAF; V: TRBV7-8; J: TRBJ1-1
CDR3: ASSGGATYGYT; V: TRBV2; J: TRBJ1-2
CDR3: ASSLESRTGELF; V: TRBV11-2; J: TRBJ2-2
CDR3: ASSRDSNYGYT; V: TRBV28; J: TRBJ1-2
CDR3: ASSHSGLLQETQY; V: TRBV7-9; J: TRBJ2-5
CDR3: ASSSGGGASEAF; V: TRBV11-3; J: TRBJ1-1
CDR3: ASSAQGVDQPQH; V: TRBV2; J: TRBJ1-5